Listed here are 29 T cell receptor beta chains from one sample, sequenced in a study of naive and memory T cell subsets. An equimolar mix of two oligonucleotides served as the beta constant-region primer for TRBC1 and TRBC2. The ligated cDNA underwent four PCR rounds using SP2 and nested alpha and beta constant-region primers. A single record per CDR3 protein comes from TCRdb applying MiXCR to the UMI-ligation and nested PCR reads. The table shows about 22,000 distinct CDR3 sequences, with over 7% occurring only once. The sequenced sample was central memory CD8+ T cells from blood. These receptors all stem from a human donor in good health.

This clonotype was counted at least ten times. The rearrangement links TRBV29-1 to TRBJ1-1; maybe TRBD1 (5 bases). The CDR3 contains 11 residues. Trimming left V 5 bases short and J 4 bases short, with 8 bases between. Germline loops: CDR1 SQVTM, CDR2 ANQGSEA. The CDR3 coding sequence is TGCAGCGTTTCAGGGACCACTGAAGCTTTCTTT. Protein product: CSVSGTTEAFF. Full variable domain (outside the CDR3, taken from reference TRBV29-1 and TRBJ1-1): SAVISQKPSRDICQRGTSLTIQCQVDSQVTMMFWYRQQPGQSLTLIATANQGSEATYESGFVIDKFPISRPNLTFSTLTVSNMSPEDSSIYLCSVSGTTEAFFGQGTRLTVV.

The chain carries TRBV6-6 and TRBJ2-7, with D possibly being TRBD2 (5 bases). The ends were cut back, 6 bases at V and 12 bases at J, with 15 bases in the middle. Germline V CDR1 and CDR2: MNHNY, SVGAGI (reference sequence). The CDR3 extends over 11 amino acids. CDR3 residues: CASSPGIWTYF. In DNA form, the CDR3 reads TGTGCCAGCAGCCCCGGGATTTGGACGTACTTC.

This clonotype showed up just a few times. The chain employs TRBV28 and TRBJ2-6, with D uncertain. The CDR3 consists of 19 residues. Germline lookup yields CDR1 MDHEN and CDR2 SYDVKM. V lost 3 bases, J lost 0 bases, and 18 bases lay in between. CDR3 DNA sequence: TGTGCCAGCAGTTTCCCTCCTGGAAAACCCCTCTCTGGGGCCAACGTCCTGACTTTC. Amino acid sequence: CASSFPPGKPLSGANVLTF.

This chain uses TRBV3-1 with TRBJ2-1; TRBD1 aligns across 9 bases. The germline V gene encodes CDR1 LGHDT and CDR2 YNNKEL (reference sequence). The V segment lost 0 bases and the J segment 8 bases; nucleotides outside the gene matches: 8. This CDR3 is 16 amino acids long. The CDR3 DNA reads TGTGCCAGCAGCCAAGAGGACAGGGGTATGTTGGATGAGCAGTTCTTC. Protein: CASSQEDRGMLDEQFF.

In this sample, this clonotype turned up many times. The rearrangement links TRBV14 to TRBJ2-1, with D hard to call. V was pared by 1 base and J by 4 bases, with 11 bases between. CDR1 is SGHDN, CDR2 FVKESK, per germline. This CDR3 is built from 15 residues. CDR3 DNA sequence: TGTGCCAGCAGCCAAGTCGAGTCTAGTTACAATGAGCAGTTCTTC. It codes for CASSQVESSYNEQFF. Complete variable domain (other parts from reference TRBV14 and TRBJ2-1): EAGVTQFPSHSVIEKGQTVTLRCDPISGHDNLYWYRRVMGKEIKFLLHFVKESKQDESGMPNNRFLAERTGGTYSTLKVQPAELEDSGVYFCASSQVESSYNEQFFGPGTRLTVL.

This clonotype was counted a few times. The genes are TRBV12-3 or TRBV12-4 and TRBJ2-7; TRBD2 agrees at 7 bases. The CDR3 covers 17 residues. Germline trimming cut 3 bases from V and 4 bases from J; bases unmatched to any gene: 15. The CDR3 is CASSLGFEAGIFYEQYF. CDR3 sequence (DNA): TGTGCCAGCAGTTTGGGGTTTGAAGCGGGAATATTTTACGAGCAGTACTTC.

Sample share makes this clonotype medium-sized. The rearrangement links TRBV6-5 to TRBJ2-2, with unresolved D. The CDR3 runs 15 residues. Trimming took 7 bases from V and 0 from J, leaving 12 bases between them. CDR1 and CDR2 from the germline V gene are MNHEY and SVGAGI. This chain's CDR3 is CASKGPRSNTGELFF. In nucleotides, the CDR3 is TGTGCCAGCAAAGGGCCGCGCTCGAACACCGGGGAGCTGTTTTTT.

This clonotype has a handful of counts. The rearrangement joins TRBV19 to TRBJ2-1; no clear D. This CDR3 spans 15 amino acids. Trimming pared 4 bases from V and 3 bases from J, leaving 13 bases between. Germline V CDR1 and CDR2: LNHDA, SQIVND (reference sequence). The CDR3 nucleotides are TGTGCCAGTAGTACAGGACCTGGCGGCTACAATGAGCAGTTCTTC. Its translation: CASSTGPGGYNEQFF.

This clonotype was seen many times. J is TRBJ2-5 and V is TRBV28, with D perhaps TRBD1 (6 bases). CDR3 size: 16 residues. Germline V gene lookup returns CDR1 MDHEN and CDR2 SYDVKM. Trimming took off 5 bases at V and 2 bases at J, with 18 bases between the two ends. The CDR3 DNA sequence: TGTGCCAGCAGTCTTTCACCGGGACACCTTCAAGAGACCCAGTACTTC. Amino acids: CASSLSPGHLQETQYF. Drawing the rest from reference TRBV28 and TRBJ2-5, the complete variable domain is DVKVTQSSRYLVKRTGEKVFLECVQDMDHENMFWYRQDPGLGLRLIYFSYDVKMKEKGDIPEGYSVSREKKERFSLILESASTNQTSMYLCASSLSPGHLQETQYFGPGTRLLVL.

This clonotype was counted between two and nine times. This chain uses TRBV28 with TRBJ2-2, with TRBD1 matching 10 bases. The junction had 7 bases not matched to a gene; V was cut back by 5 bases and J by 4 bases. Germline V gives CDR1 MDHEN, CDR2 SYDVKM. The CDR3 sequence is 16 residues long. The chain's CDR3 is CASSLGTGAATGELFF. DNA of the CDR3: TGTGCCAGCAGTCTAGGGACAGGGGCGGCCACCGGGGAGCTGTTTTTT.

This clonotype was picked up a small number of times. The chain links TRBV29-1 to TRBJ1-2; 9 nucleotides agree with TRBD1. V was pared by 7 bases and J by 5 bases, with 8 bases of the junction left unmatched. Per the germline V gene, CDR1 is SQVTM and CDR2 is ANQGSEA. The CDR3 has 13 amino acids. The CDR3 here is CSGGTGSLYGYTF. In DNA, the CDR3 is TGCAGCGGCGGGACAGGGTCGTTGTATGGCTACACCTTC.

This clonotype was detected ten times or more. The chain joins TRBV27 to TRBJ2-7, with 9 positions matching TRBD2. Looked up from germline, CDR1 is MNHEY and CDR2 is SMNVEV (reference sequence). This CDR3 spans 15 amino acids. J lost 2 bases, V lost 3 bases, and 5 bases had no gene match. CDR3: CASSFVLAGTYEQYF. CDR3 coding DNA: TGTGCCAGCAGTTTTGTCCTAGCGGGAACCTACGAGCAGTACTTC.

This clonotype occurred many times. The CDR3 protein is CASSLAGSFSYNEQFF. CDR3 coding DNA: TGTGCCAGCAGTTTGGCCGGGAGTTTCTCCTACAATGAGCAGTTCTTC. The V call is TRBV28, the J call TRBJ2-1; the D gene is possibly TRBD2 (6 bases). Trimming pared 3 bases from V and 0 bases from J, leaving 12 bases between. The CDR3 extends over 16 amino acids. Germline V gives CDR1 MDHEN, CDR2 SYDVKM.

This clonotype was counted a few times. This rearrangement joins TRBV6-4 to TRBJ1-6; 11 bases are shared with TRBD1. V was clipped by 6 bases and J by 8 bases; unmatched bases: 15. Germline CDR1 MRHNA, CDR2 SNTAGT. The CDR3 contains 18 residues. This CDR3 reads CASRMMGQGDLRDSPLHF. The CDR3 nucleotides are TGTGCCAGCAGGATGATGGGACAGGGGGACCTCAGGGATTCACCCCTCCACTTT.

In this sample, this clonotype turned up many times. The chain joins TRBV6-2 or TRBV6-3 to TRBJ2-1; 12 bases line up with TRBD1. V lost 2 bases, J lost 8 bases, and 7 bases stayed unmatched. Per germline, CDR1 MNHEY and CDR2 SVGEGT. This CDR3 comprises 16 residues. This CDR3 is CASSYLTGTGGYEQFF. The CDR3 DNA reads TGTGCCAGCAGTTACCTTACCGGGACAGGGGGCTATGAGCAGTTCTTC.

The genes are TRBV6-6 and TRBJ2-6; 8 nucleotides match TRBD1. The CDR3 covers 18 residues. Germline lookup yields CDR1 MNHNY and CDR2 SVGAGI (reference sequence). V lost 6 bases, J lost 3 bases, and 13 bases stayed unmatched. The CDR3 nucleotides are TGTGCCAGCAGAAAGAACAGGGGGACCTTGGGTGGGGCCAACGTCCTGACTTTC. This gives the protein CASRKNRGTLGGANVLTF.

This clonotype was observed many times. The gene calls are TRBV4-3 and TRBJ2-2; TRBD2 might be the D (6 bases). Per the germline V gene, CDR1 is LGHNA and CDR2 is YSLEER. Trimming took 0 bases from V and 2 from J, leaving 13 bases between them. The CDR3 runs 17 residues. The CDR3: CASSQDFGGGNTGELFF. CDR3 DNA: TGCGCCAGCAGCCAAGATTTTGGGGGAGGCAACACCGGGGAGCTGTTTTTT.

This clonotype has a count of ten or more. The junction and the germline gene differ at one end; a read error may be behind it. The chain employs TRBV28 and TRBJ2-5; D possibly uses TRBD1 or TRBD2 (6 bases each). Germline assignment: CDR1 MDHEN and CDR2 SYDVKM. The CDR3 is 14 residues long. DNA of the CDR3: TGTGCCAGCGGGGGGTCAGGGGTAGGAGAGGCCCAGTACTTC. Translation: CASGGSGVGEAQYF. Drawing the rest from reference TRBV28 and TRBJ2-5, the complete variable domain is DVKVTQSSRYLVKRTGEKVFLECVQDMDHENMFWYRQDPGLGLRLIYFSYDVKMKEKGDIPEGYSVSREKKERFSLILESASTNQTSMYLCASGGSGVGEAQYFGPGTRLLVL.

This clonotype was counted many times. This chain joins TRBV29-1 and TRBJ1-1, with D uncertain. The CDR3 runs to 11 residues. V was shortened by 3 bases and J by 0 bases, with 2 bases between the two germline ends. Per the germline V gene, CDR1 is SQVTM and CDR2 is ANQGSEA. The CDR3, as DNA: TGCAGCGTTGAGGTGAACACTGAAGCTTTCTTT. This translates into CSVEVNTEAFF.

Points on this clonotype: At one of its ends the junction is not consistent with the germline gene, which may arise from a read error. This rearrangement joins TRBV24-1 to TRBJ1-1; 10 bases align to TRBD1. CDR1 is KGHDR and CDR2 is SFDVKD in the germline V gene. The CDR3 extends over 15 amino acids. For the CDR3, the DNA is TGTGCCACCAGGGATTCCGGGACAGGGGCCACTGAAGCTTTCTTT. This encodes CATRDSGTGATEAFF.

This clonotype was seen a handful of times. The chain is built from TRBV5-4 and TRBJ1-2; 10 nucleotides agree with TRBD1. After removal of 4 bases from V and 5 bases from J, the junction contained 5 bases not matched to a gene. Germline lookup yields CDR1 SGHNT and CDR2 YYREEE (reference sequence). This CDR3 has 14 amino acids. The CDR3 protein is CASSPGQGVYGYTF. CDR3 DNA: TGTGCCAGCAGCCCAGGACAGGGGGTATATGGCTACACCTTC.

This clonotype turned up a few times. The chain uses TRBV2 and TRBJ2-3; 8 nucleotides align to TRBD1. The CDR3 extends over 17 amino acids. V shed 6 bases and J 1 base; nucleotides not matched to a gene: 12. Germline lookup yields CDR1 SNHLY and CDR2 FYNNEI. The CDR3 here is CASRLLQTGVRTDTQYF. The CDR3 DNA reads TGTGCCAGCAGACTACTCCAGACAGGGGTCCGCACAGATACGCAGTATTTT.

There are many counts of this clonotype. At one of its ends the junction is not consistent with the germline gene, which may arise from a read error. The chain links TRBV9 to TRBJ2-1; TRBD1 is a possible D gene (5 bases). Germline-derived CDR1 and CDR2 are SGDLS and YYNGEE. The CDR3 has 12 amino acids. This CDR3 reads CASSPGQVGPIF. The CDR3 DNA is TGTGCCAGCAGCCCCGGTCAGGTGGGGCCCATCTTC.

This clonotype appeared a few times. This rearrangement joins TRBV28 to TRBJ1-2, with TRBD1 matching over 12 bases. V was clipped by 6 bases and J by 4 bases; unmatched bases: 9. CDR1 and CDR2 from the germline V gene are MDHEN and SYDVKM. This CDR3 is built from 16 residues. In DNA, the CDR3 is TGTGCCAGCAGAACGGGACAGGGGGCGCCTCTCTATGGCTACACCTTC. Translation: CASRTGQGAPLYGYTF.

The V call is TRBV10-3, the J call TRBJ2-1, with 10 bases matching TRBD2. V shed 11 bases, J shed 3 bases, and the junction held 7 bases outside the gene matches. The CDR3 sequence is 14 residues long. Germline V CDR1 and CDR2: ENHRY, SYGVKD. Written as DNA, the CDR3 is TGTGCCGCGGCACCTAGCGGGGGCTACAATGAGCAGTTCTTC. Protein: CAAAPSGGYNEQFF.

This clonotype was counted between two and nine times. The chain is built from TRBV20-1 and TRBJ2-7; a weak D match, TRBD1 (5 bases). The CDR3 loop spans 8 amino acids. Germline assignment: CDR1 DFQATT and CDR2 SNEGSKA (reference sequence). CDR3 residues: CSATAEYV. Here the CDR3 DNA reads TGCAGTGCGACAGCTGAATACGTA.

This clonotype has more than one count but fewer than ten. This chain's CDR3 is CASRPNRGENEQFF. The CDR3 DNA sequence: TGCGCCAGCAGGCCTAATCGGGGAGAGAATGAGCAGTTCTTC. The J gene is TRBJ2-1, the V gene TRBV4-1; a possible D gene is TRBD2 (5 bases). There are 14 residues in the CDR3. The V gene's germline CDR1 is MGHRA and CDR2 YSYEKL. Trimming shortened V by 6 bases and J by 7 bases, and 16 bases separated the two germline ends.

This clonotype came up many times. The chain couples TRBV18 to TRBJ2-2; D perhaps matches TRBD1 (6 bases). V shed 2 bases and J shed 2 bases, with 15 bases lying between them. Germline loops: CDR1 KGHSH, CDR2 LQKENI. CDR3 length equals 17 residues. The CDR3 DNA reads as TGTGCCAGCTCACCAAACAGTGACAGGCGAAACACCGGGGAGCTGTTTTTT. As protein: CASSPNSDRRNTGELFF. Filled out from reference TRBV18 and TRBJ2-2, the complete variable domain reads NAGVMQNPRHLVRRRGQEARLRCSPMKGHSHVYWYRQLPEEGLKFMVYLQKENIIDESGMPKERFSAEFPKEGPSILRIQQVVRGDSAAYFCASSPNSDRRNTGELFFGEGSRLTVL.

V gene TRBV29-1 combines with J gene TRBJ2-1; D is possibly TRBD1 (5 bases). V lost 2 bases to trimming and J lost 7 bases, with 21 bases between them. Per germline, CDR1 SQVTM and CDR2 ANQGSEA. There are 16 residues in the CDR3. Here the CDR3 reads CSVERLGVSTLNEQFF. The CDR3 nucleotides are TGCAGCGTTGAAAGATTAGGGGTTTCCACATTAAATGAGCAGTTCTTC.